Described below is a single T cell receptor beta chain sequence and its context. A second about 7 to 11 cycle PCR used barcoded and J-beta primers. TCRdb re-analysed the 5' RACE reads in MiXCR, keeping a single row per CDR3 protein. The sample has over 1,500,000 distinct CDR3 sequences; about two fifths are singletons. The sample comes from a study of blood T cells in healthy people across ages. Study-level information: In model experiments, template switching was able to capture about one barcoded beta molecule for every two T cells that were present.

The receptor was derived from a human donor in good health. Sequences were obtained from blood.

CDR3 amino acids: CASIRALQLEKLFF. The DNA for the CDR3 is TGTGCCAGCATCCGGGCACTCCAGTTGGAAAAACTGTTTTTT. V is TRBV6-6 and J is TRBJ1-4; D gene uncertain. Germline CDR1 MNHNY, CDR2 SVGAGI (reference sequence). This CDR3 has 14 amino acids. Trimming cost V 7 bases and J 8 bases, with 17 bases left between them.